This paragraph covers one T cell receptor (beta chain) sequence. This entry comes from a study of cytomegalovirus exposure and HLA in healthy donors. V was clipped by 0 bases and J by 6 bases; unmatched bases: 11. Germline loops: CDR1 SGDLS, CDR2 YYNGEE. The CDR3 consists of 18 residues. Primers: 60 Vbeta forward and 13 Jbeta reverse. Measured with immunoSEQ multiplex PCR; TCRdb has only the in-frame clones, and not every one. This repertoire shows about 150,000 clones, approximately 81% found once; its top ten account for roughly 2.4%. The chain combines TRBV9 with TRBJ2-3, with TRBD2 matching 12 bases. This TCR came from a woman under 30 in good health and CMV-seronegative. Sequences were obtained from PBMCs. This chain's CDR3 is CASSVGPLAGGGSDTQYF. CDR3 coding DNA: TGTGCCAGCAGCGTAGGCCCACTAGCGGGAGGAGGTAGTGATACGCAGTATTTT. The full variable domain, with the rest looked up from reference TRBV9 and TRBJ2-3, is DSGVTQTPKHLITATGQRVTLRCSPRSGDLSVYWYQQSLDQGLQFLIQYYNGEERAKGNILERFSAQQFPDLHSELNLSSLELGDSALYFCASSVGPLAGGGSDTQYFGPGTRLTVL.